Below, 24 T cell receptor beta chains from the same sample are listed, as sequenced in a study of siplizumab effects on memory and regulatory T cells. The data were produced by immunoSEQ multiplex PCR, yet TCRdb's version contains in-frame clones alone and is incomplete. The sample shows over 85,000 clones, 80% to 95% of them seen only once. The source material was CD8+ T cells sorted from blood. Source of these receptors: a human donor in good health.

This sequence joins TRBV5-6 and TRBJ2-6, with TRBD1 identical over 9 bases. Germline CDR1 is SGHDT and CDR2 is YYEEEE. With V trimmed by 4 bases and J by 0 bases, 8 bases remained unmatched. This CDR3 spans 18 amino acids. The CDR3 region has the DNA TGTGCCAGCAGCAGAATACAGGGGGCACACTCTGGGGCCAACGTCCTGACTTTC. This encodes CASSRIQGAHSGANVLTF.

V gene TRBV4-1 combines with J gene TRBJ2-7, with no clear D. This CDR3 is 15 amino acids long. The germline V gene has CDR1 MGHRA and CDR2 YSYEKL. The V end was cut by 0 bases, the J end by 6 bases, with 15 bases between. In nucleotides, the CDR3 is TGCGCCAGCAGCCAAGATCAGGAGACTGGGCTCGAGCAGTACTTC. Protein sequence: CASSQDQETGLEQYF.

The chain couples TRBV30 to TRBJ1-1; D call uncertain. Germline CDR1 and CDR2: GTSNPN and SVGIG (reference sequence). CDR3 length: 12 residues. V was trimmed by 5 bases and J by 0 bases, leaving 7 bases between them. CDR3 DNA: TGTGCCTGGCTGTCCTTGAACACTGAAGCTTTCTTT. It encodes CAWLSLNTEAFF.

V gene TRBV14 combines with J gene TRBJ1-2; TRBD1 aligns across 8 bases. The germline V gene has CDR1 SGHDN and CDR2 FVKESK. V dropped 1 base and J dropped 8; count of bases not matched to a gene: 9. The CDR3 totals 15 residues. The CDR3 nucleotides read TGTGCCAGCAGCCAAGGCTTGACAGGGGAGCAGGGCTACACCTTC. It codes for CASSQGLTGEQGYTF.

The V and J genes are TRBV27 and TRBJ2-1; 13 positions match TRBD2. Germline V CDR1 and CDR2: MNHEY, SMNVEV (reference sequence). The V gene end was trimmed by 5 bases and the J gene end by 4 bases; junction bases not matched to a gene: 5. The CDR3 contains 16 residues. The CDR3 bases are TGTGCCAGCAGTCCCGGGACTAGCGGGACATACAATGAGCAGTTCTTC. Amino acid sequence: CASSPGTSGTYNEQFF.

V gene TRBV6-6 combines with J gene TRBJ2-2, with D possibly matching TRBD2 (5 bases). Deletions cut 2 bases from V and 3 bases from J, with 10 bases between. The germline CDR1 and CDR2 sequences are MNHNY and SVGAGI (reference sequence). The CDR3 spans 15 residues. In DNA form, the CDR3 reads TGTGCCAGCAGTTACCCGGGGAGCTACACCGGGGAGCTGTTTTTT. This translates into CASSYPGSYTGELFF.

Only one count was recorded for this clone. The chain combines TRBV30 with TRBJ2-7, with 7 bases that match TRBD1. Germline trimming cut 2 bases from V and 2 bases from J; bases unmatched to any gene: 6. CDR1 GTSNPN and CDR2 SVGIG come from the germline V gene (reference sequence). CDR3 length: 14 amino acids. CDR3 region: CAWSKGGPPYEQYF. The DNA of the CDR3 is TGTGCCTGGAGTAAAGGGGGCCCCCCCTACGAGCAGTACTTC.

The CDR3 sequence: CASSVEGLDTDTQYF. In DNA form, the CDR3 reads TGTGCCAGCAGCGTGGAGGGCCTGGACACAGATACGCAGTATTTT. The chain has TRBV9 and TRBJ2-3; D might be TRBD2 (6 bases). Looked up from germline, CDR1 is SGDLS and CDR2 is YYNGEE. V shed 2 bases and J shed 2 bases, with 12 bases lying between them. CDR3 length: 15 residues.

This clone was detected only a few times. The same CDR3 can be traced to other DNA sequences in this sample. This rearrangement joins TRBV5-8 to TRBJ2-7; no definite D call. From germline, CDR1 is SGHTS and CDR2 YDEGEE. The germline V and J ends were trimmed by 2 bases and 2 bases, with 11 bases remaining between them. This CDR3 has 14 amino acids. In DNA, the CDR3 is TGTGCCAGCAGCTTAAGCGACGGTACCTACGAGCAGTACTTC. Amino acids: CASSLSDGTYEQYF.

The rearrangement links TRBV2 to TRBJ2-3; 7 bases line up with TRBD2. V shed 3 bases, J shed 2 bases, and the junction held 5 bases outside the gene matches. The CDR3 is made up of 15 amino acids. Germline V lookup: CDR1 SNHLY, CDR2 FYNNEI. The CDR3 DNA reads as TGTGCCAGCAGTGACGTTCTAGCGGTCACAGATACGCAGTATTTT. As protein: CASSDVLAVTDTQYF.

The chain links TRBV9 to TRBJ1-2; TRBD1 is a possible D gene (6 bases). CDR1 is SGDLS, CDR2 YYNGEE, per germline. V lost 4 bases, J lost 5 bases, and 15 bases lay in between. This CDR3 has 14 residues. In DNA form, the CDR3 reads TGTGCCAGCAGCCTTGAGGGGGAGGGTTATGGCTACACCTTC. It yields the protein CASSLEGEGYGYTF.

The rearrangement links TRBV6-5 to TRBJ1-1, with D unresolved. Trimming pared 6 bases from V and 3 bases from J, leaving 11 bases between. Germline V gene sequence: CDR1 MNHEY, CDR2 SVGAGI. The CDR3 contains 13 residues. CDR3 DNA sequence: TGTGCCAGCAGAAGGAGCTGGGACACTGAAGCTTTCTTT. Protein product: CASRRSWDTEAFF.

This sequence joins TRBV4-2 and TRBJ2-2, with 7 bases that match TRBD2. With 3 bases clipped from V and 3 bases from J, the junction kept 7 bases outside the gene matches. Germline V gene sequence: CDR1 LGHNA, CDR2 YNFKEQ. This CDR3 has 16 amino acids. CDR3 region: CASSQGVGLHTGELFF. CDR3 in DNA: TGTGCCAGCAGCCAGGGGGTGGGACTACACACCGGGGAGCTGTTTTTT.

This chain joins TRBV9 and TRBJ1-1, with a tentative D call TRBD1 (5 bases). This CDR3 is 16 amino acids long. Trimming pared 0 bases from V and 1 base from J, leaving 13 bases between. The germline gives CDR1 SGDLS, CDR2 YYNGEE. CDR3 bases: TGTGCCAGCAGCGTAGTTGTTGGACAACCGAACACTGAAGCTTTCTTT. This codes for CASSVVVGQPNTEAFF.

The chain combines TRBV27 with TRBJ1-6; D not certain. V lost 0 bases, J lost 7 bases, and 7 bases lay in between. Germline lookup yields CDR1 MNHEY and CDR2 SMNVEV (reference sequence). The CDR3 has 14 amino acids. This chain's CDR3 is CASSLSFGNSPLHF. CDR3 sequence (DNA): TGTGCCAGCAGTTTATCGTTCGGGAATTCACCCCTCCACTTT.

CDR3 residues: CASSKRTDGYTF. The DNA of the CDR3 is TGTGCCAGCAGCAAGAGGACGGATGGCTACACCTTC. The chain joins TRBV21-1 to TRBJ1-2. TRBV21-1 is described as a pseudogene. The CDR3 has 12 residues.

CDR3 sequence reads: CASSLRLARNEQFF. CDR3 in DNA: TGTGCCAGCAGTCTTAGACTAGCCCGAAATGAGCAGTTCTTC. The chain employs TRBV28 and TRBJ2-1; TRBD2 matches at 7 bases. The V and J ends lost 5 bases and 7 bases, in that order; junction bases with no gene match: 8. The CDR3 sequence is 14 residues long. Germline CDR1 MDHEN, CDR2 SYDVKM.

The chain recombines TRBV4-2 with TRBJ1-1; unclear D gene. The V and J ends lost 0 bases and 6 bases respectively, with 11 bases between them. Germline V gene sequence: CDR1 LGHNA, CDR2 YNFKEQ. This CDR3 spans 14 amino acids. The CDR3 here is CASSQDKGLAEAFF. The CDR3 DNA reads TGTGCCAGCAGCCAAGATAAAGGGTTGGCTGAAGCTTTCTTT.

The chain combines TRBV6-6 with TRBJ2-3; D is unclear. Germline-derived CDR1 and CDR2 are MNHNY and SVGAGI (reference sequence). The ends were cut back, 4 bases at V and 4 bases at J, with 0 bases in the middle. This CDR3 is 10 amino acids long. CDR3 DNA: TGTGCCAGCAGTTCAGATACGCAGTATTTT. Translating gives CASSSDTQYF.

The chain combines TRBV19 with TRBJ2-4; 9 bases match TRBD1. The CDR3 consists of 14 residues. J gave up 8 bases and V 3 bases, and 5 bases lay outside the gene matches. Germline CDR1 is LNHDA and CDR2 is SQIVND (reference sequence). For the CDR3, the DNA is TGTGCCAGTAGTATCGGGACAGGGCTTGACATTCAGTACTTC. It is translated as CASSIGTGLDIQYF.

The chain combines TRBV4-1 with TRBJ2-1; 9 positions agree with TRBD2. The length of the CDR3 is 18 residues. V lost 0 bases, J lost 7 bases, and 13 bases stayed unmatched. Germline assignment: CDR1 MGHRA and CDR2 YSYEKL. The CDR3 loop is CASSQDGREGHLLNEQFF. The CDR3 nucleotides read TGCGCCAGCAGCCAAGATGGGCGGGAGGGCCACCTTCTTAATGAGCAGTTCTTC.

The chain is built from TRBV9 and TRBJ1-1, with D tentatively TRBD1 (5 bases). CDR1 is SGDLS and CDR2 is YYNGEE in the germline V gene. The CDR3 is 15 amino acids. V was shortened by 3 bases and J by 1 base, with 13 bases between the two germline ends. In DNA, the CDR3 is TGTGCCAGCAGCGACGGGGGACGGTCGAACACTGAAGCTTTCTTT. This translates into CASSDGGRSNTEAFF.

The chain recombines TRBV4-3 with TRBJ2-1; no clear D. This CDR3 region has 13 residues. Germline assignment: CDR1 LGHNA and CDR2 YSLEER. The germline V and J ends were trimmed by 1 base and 7 bases, with 8 bases remaining between them. For the CDR3, the DNA is TGCGCCAGCAGCCAAGTAACGGGTAATGAGCAGTTCTTC. Translating gives CASSQVTGNEQFF.

In this sample, this clone turned up many times. The chain couples TRBV4-1 to TRBJ2-7; a possible D gene is TRBD2 (6 bases). Germline CDR1 MGHRA, CDR2 YSYEKL. Trimming removed 3 bases at V and 3 bases at J, with 9 bases between. The CDR3 loop spans 13 amino acids. Here the CDR3 DNA reads TGCGCCAGCAGCCAGGAGGGTATCTACGAGCAGTACTTC. It is translated as CASSQEGIYEQYF.